Listed below are T cell receptor beta chains from one sample, sequenced in a study of Ad26.COV2.S vaccination and SARS-CoV-2 variants. Generated by immunoSEQ multiplex PCR, the TCRdb table keeps only in-frame clones and is missing some. Among approximately 250,000 clones, about 83% were seen once, and the ten largest hold about 2.7%. The material sequenced was peripheral blood, taken in a trial of Ad26.COV2.S vaccine versus placebo. The source is a person aged 18-60 years who received the Ad26.COV2.S COVID-19 vaccine or a placebo. The CDR3 runs from the conserved cysteine through the conserved F or W. A D gene is named only where the DNA matches it firmly. Part of the rows lack a size; the others show once, few, many or a class for expanded clones.

v_call	j_call	clone_size	cdr3_length	d_call	cdr3_aa	cdr3_nt
TRBV9	TRBJ2-5	NA	13	NA	CASSVGGLETQYF	TGTGCCAGCAGCGTAGGTGGGTTGGAGACCCAGTACTTC
TRBV6-5	TRBJ2-1	many	13	TRBD2	CAGGEREVNEQFF	TGTGCCGGAGGGGAGCGGGAGGTCAATGAGCAGTTCTTC
TRBV7-3	TRBJ2-2	few	16	TRBD1	CASSLSGDRFTGELFF	TGTGCCAGCAGCTTGAGTGGGGACAGGTTCACCGGGGAGCTGTTTTTT
TRBV6-2/TRBV6-3	TRBJ2-4	NA	13	NA	CASSYSVTNIQYF	TGTGCCAGCAGTTACTCGGTCACAAACATTCAGTACTTC
TRBV6-5	TRBJ2-3	once	14	TRBD2	CAIERGGRTDTQYF	TGTGCCATCGAGCGGGGGGGCCGAACAGATACGCAGTATTTT
TRBV14	TRBJ2-5	NA	14	NA	CASSLLDSKETQYF	TGTGCCAGCAGCCTACTAGACTCTAAAGAGACCCAGTACTTC
TRBV5-5	TRBJ2-3	NA	16	TRBD2	CASSLGAGVGTDTQYF	TGTGCCAGCAGCTTGGGGGCGGGAGTAGGCACAGATACGCAGTATTTT
TRBV18	TRBJ1-1	once	15	NA	CASSPPLGLNTEAFF	TGTGCCAGCTCACCACCGTTAGGACTCAACACTGAAGCTTTCTTT
TRBV19	TRBJ1-1	NA	14	NA	CASSIAGVRTEAFF	TGTGCCAGTAGTATAGCGGGGGTTCGAACTGAAGCTTTCTTT
TRBV7-6	TRBJ2-3	once	15	TRBD2	CASSRGGGRTDTQYF	TGTGCCAGCAGCCGGGGCGGGGGGCGTACAGATACGCAGTATTTT
TRBV3-1/TRBV3-2	TRBJ2-3	NA	17	NA	CASSQDRVVLGGDTQYF	TGTGCCAGCAGCCAAGATCGGGTGGTTTTGGGTGGTGATACGCAGTATTTT
TRBV19	TRBJ1-5	NA	15	TRBD1	CASKDFGTVNQPQHF	TGTGCCAGTAAGGATTTCGGGACAGTCAATCAGCCCCAGCATTTT
TRBV7-9	TRBJ1-2	many	12	NA	CASSAGNYGYTF	TGTGCCAGCAGTGCGGGGAACTATGGCTACACCTTC
TRBV6-4	TRBJ1-2	NA	14	TRBD1	CASSPGQVGYGYTF	TGTGCCAGCAGCCCGGGACAGGTTGGCTATGGCTACACCTTC
TRBV7-2	TRBJ1-5	few	15	NA	CASSLYGNSNQPQHF	TGTGCCAGCAGCTTATACGGAAATAGCAATCAGCCCCAGCATTTT
TRBV6-2/TRBV6-3	TRBJ2-5	NA	13	NA	CASSLPVGETQYF	TGTGCCAGCAGTCTACCGGTGGGGGAGACCCAGTACTTC
TRBV18	TRBJ1-2	NA	14	TRBD1	CASSPPGTGDGYTF	TGTGCCAGCTCACCCCCAGGGACAGGTGATGGCTACACCTTC
TRBV6-5	TRBJ1-3	NA	12	NA	CASTTGGNTIYF	TGTGCCAGTACAACAGGGGGAAACACCATATATTTT
TRBV2	TRBJ2-2	NA	15	NA	CASSSGLQNTGELFF	TGTGCCAGCAGTTCCGGACTGCAAAACACCGGGGAGCTGTTTTTT
TRBV9	TRBJ2-1	NA	14	TRBD1	CASSGQGYYNEQFF	TGTGCCAGCAGCGGACAGGGTTACTACAATGAGCAGTTCTTC
TRBV18	TRBJ1-1	NA	13	NA	CASSPRGNTEAFF	TGTGCCAGCTCACCAAGAGGGAACACTGAAGCTTTCTTT
TRBV5-6	TRBJ1-6	NA	16	NA	CASSGRGPLLYSPLHF	TGTGCCAGCAGCGGAAGGGGACCCTTGTTGTATTCACCCCTCCACTTT
TRBV9	TRBJ2-5	NA	16	TRBD2	CASSVGLAGDWETQYF	TGTGCCAGCAGCGTAGGTCTAGCGGGAGATTGGGAGACCCAGTACTTC
TRBV28	TRBJ2-7	NA	14	NA	CASLSVGGAYEQYF	TGTGCCAGCCTCTCCGTTGGGGGTGCCTACGAGCAGTACTTC
TRBV15	TRBJ1-5	NA	17	NA	CATSRKETLNSNQPQHF	TGTGCCACCAGCAGAAAAGAGACACTTAATAGCAATCAGCCCCAGCATTTT
TRBV27	TRBJ2-4	NA	14	NA	CASRTVLAKNIQYF	TGTGCCAGCAGGACCGTTCTAGCCAAAAACATTCAGTACTTC
TRBV11-3	TRBJ2-2	NA	15	NA	CASSLASVNTGELFF	TGTGCCAGCAGCTTAGCTAGCGTCAACACCGGGGAGCTGTTTTTT
TRBV6-5	TRBJ2-2	once	15	TRBD2	CASRAGGRWTGELFF	TGTGCCAGCAGAGCGGGGGGGCGGTGGACCGGGGAGCTGTTTTTT
TRBV2	TRBJ1-3	NA	15	TRBD1	CASSVDRGHGNTIYF	TGTGCCAGCAGTGTGGACAGGGGGCATGGAAACACCATATATTTT
TRBV10-3	TRBJ1-1	NA	14	TRBD1	CAIGQGAVFTEAFF	TGTGCCATTGGACAGGGGGCAGTGTTCACTGAAGCTTTCTTT
TRBV25-1	TRBJ1-2	NA	16	NA	CASSESVVRHGYGYTF	TGTGCCAGCAGTGAATCTGTAGTGAGACACGGCTATGGCTACACCTTC
TRBV5-5	TRBJ1-2	NA	15	TRBD1	CASSPGQGEVYGYTF	TGTGCCAGCAGCCCCGGACAGGGTGAGGTCTATGGCTACACCTTC
TRBV6-5	TRBJ2-7	NA	12	NA	CASSLKSTGQYF	TGTGCCAGCAGTTTAAAGTCCACAGGGCAGTACTTC
TRBV12-5	TRBJ1-2	NA	14	TRBD1	CASGLGTGRYGYTF	TGTGCTAGTGGTTTGGGGACAGGGAGATATGGCTACACCTTC
TRBV27	TRBJ2-5	NA	15	TRBD1	CASSLDRGLIETQYF	TGTGCCAGCAGTTTAGACAGGGGGCTAATAGAGACCCAGTACTTC
TRBV4-3	TRBJ1-1	NA	14	NA	CASSPTGRNTEAFF	TGCGCCAGCAGCCCAACAGGGAGGAACACTGAAGCTTTCTTT
TRBV4-2	TRBJ1-6	few	17	NA	CASSQEGGRPYNSPLHF	TGTGCCAGCAGCCAAGAGGGAGGGCGCCCCTATAATTCACCCCTCCACTTT
TRBV7-8	TRBJ2-3	NA	15	TRBD1	CASSETGVVTDTQYF	TGTGCCAGCAGCGAAACAGGGGTTGTGACAGATACGCAGTATTTT
TRBV27	TRBJ1-1	NA	14	TRBD1	CASAQGALNTEAFF	TGTGCCAGCGCACAGGGGGCTTTGAACACTGAAGCTTTCTTT
TRBV4-2	TRBJ2-2	NA	18	TRBD2	CASSQGGGAGLNTGELFF	TGTGCCAGCAGCCAAGGGGGAGGGGCGGGCCTGAACACCGGGGAGCTGTTTTTT
TRBV7-2	TRBJ1-2	few	14	NA	CASSSSGRARGYTF	TGTGCCAGCAGCTCTAGTGGCAGGGCTAGGGGCTACACCTTC
TRBV4-3	TRBJ1-2	NA	14	TRBD1	CASSPTDRGHGYTF	TGCGCCAGCAGCCCCACCGACAGGGGGCATGGCTACACCTTC
TRBV2	TRBJ2-2	once	14	NA	CASSGGGTAGELFF	TGTGCCAGCAGTGGAGGTGGGACGGCCGGGGAGCTGTTTTTT
TRBV6-5	TRBJ2-3	NA	13	TRBD2	CAGTSGGYRTQYF	TGTGCCGGTACTAGCGGGGGTTATCGGACGCAGTATTTT
TRBV7-2	TRBJ1-5	NA	16	NA	CASSLVGDLSNQPQHF	TGTGCCAGCAGCTTAGTTGGAGATCTGAGCAATCAGCCCCAGCATTTT
TRBV30	TRBJ1-5	NA	13	TRBD1	CAWSSTGDQPQHF	TGTGCCTGGAGCTCGACAGGGGATCAGCCCCAGCATTTT
TRBV7-8	TRBJ2-3	NA	16	TRBD2	CASSLLPSGRADTQYF	TGTGCCAGCAGCTTATTGCCTAGCGGGAGGGCAGATACGCAGTATTTT
TRBV2	TRBJ2-1	NA	15	NA	CASKSGASSYNEQFF	TGTGCCAGCAAATCGGGTGCGAGCTCCTACAATGAGCAGTTCTTC
TRBV12-3/TRBV12-4	TRBJ2-7	NA	12	NA	CASSLFGNEQYF	TGTGCCAGCAGTTTATTTGGCAACGAGCAGTACTTC
TRBV9	TRBJ1-2	once	13	NA	CASSPRQRGGYTF	TGTGCCAGCAGCCCCCGTCAGAGGGGCGGCTACACCTTC
TRBV9	TRBJ2-3	NA	18	NA	CASSKWAGNPTFTDTQYF	TGTGCCAGCAGCAAGTGGGCCGGGAACCCAACCTTCACAGATACGCAGTATTTT
TRBV30	TRBJ1-2	NA	13	TRBD1	CAWGSGQGYGYTF	TGTGCCTGGGGGTCTGGACAGGGCTATGGCTACACCTTC
TRBV28	TRBJ1-2	NA	13	NA	CASIRSGAGGYTF	TGTGCCAGCATTAGGTCGGGGGCAGGCGGCTACACCTTC
TRBV18	TRBJ1-6	NA	13	NA	CASSPGAKSPLHF	TGTGCCAGCTCACCAGGGGCGAAATCACCCCTCCACTTT
TRBV2	TRBJ1-1	once	12	NA	CASTQGGTEAFF	TGTGCCAGCACCCAGGGTGGCACTGAAGCTTTCTTT
TRBV4-2	TRBJ2-4	once	15	NA	CASSQGLNGKNIQYF	TGTGCCAGCAGCCAAGGATTAAACGGTAAAAACATTCAGTACTTC
TRBV5-1	TRBJ2-2	once	17	NA	CASSLIRLPRSTGELFF	TGCGCCAGCAGCTTGATCAGGTTACCGAGGAGCACCGGGGAGCTGTTTTTT